Presented here are 30 T cell receptor beta chains from one specimen sequenced in a study of OX40 agonist ivuxolimab in advanced cancers. Sequenced by immunoSEQ multiplex PCR; TCRdb stores in-frame clones only, minus some. The data show 55,000 to 80,000 clones, roughly 90% seen once. Sequenced here: CD4+ or CD8+ T cells sorted from blood, sampled in a trial of the OX40 agonist ivuxolimab. The receptors originated from an adult with an advanced solid tumor such as melanoma, head and neck, liver or kidney cancer.

The V and J genes are TRBV7-9 and TRBJ1-6; D is unclear. The germline V gene encodes CDR1 SEHNR and CDR2 FQNEAQ (reference sequence). CDR3 size: 12 residues. Between the trimmed V and J ends, which lost 2 bases and 8 bases, there was a span of 4 bases. CDR3 DNA sequence: TGTGCCAGCAGCTTATTGGATTCACCCCTCCACTTT. Translated: CASSLLDSPLHF.

The rearrangement joins TRBV7-2 to TRBJ2-7; D is unclear. V lost 3 bases and J lost 5, with 5 bases in between. Germline CDR1 and CDR2: SGHTA and FQGNSA. This CDR3 region has 11 residues. The CDR3 sequence is CASSFYNEQYF. CDR3 DNA sequence: TGTGCCAGCAGCTTTTATAACGAGCAGTACTTC. The whole variable domain, filled in from reference TRBV7-2 and TRBJ2-7, reads GAGVSQSPSNKVTEKGKDVELRCDPISGHTALYWYRQSLGQGLEFLIYFQGNSAPDKSGLPSDRFSAERTGGSVSTLTIQRTQQEDSAVYLCASSFYNEQYFGPGTRLTVT.

The gene calls are TRBV6-5 and TRBJ2-4, with TRBD2 matching over 8 bases. The CDR3 is made up of 15 amino acids. Germline CDR1 is MNHEY and CDR2 is SVGAGI. The J segment lost 4 bases and the V segment lost 6 bases, leaving 8 bases of the junction unmatched. The DNA of the CDR3 is TGTGCCAGCAGCCTCGGGGTAGCGGGGAAAAACATTCAGTACTTC. It yields the protein CASSLGVAGKNIQYF.

The chain employs TRBV7-2 and TRBJ2-7, with D unclear. Germline-derived CDR1 and CDR2 are SGHTA and FQGNSA. This CDR3 comprises 13 residues. Trimming stripped 3 bases from V and 2 bases from J, with 8 bases between. CDR3 loop: CASSFYPAYEQYF. As DNA, the CDR3 is TGTGCCAGCAGCTTCTATCCTGCCTACGAGCAGTACTTC.

This clone showed up just once. This sequence joins TRBV7-3 and TRBJ2-2; TRBD1 might be the D (6 bases). The V gene's germline CDR1 is SGHTA and CDR2 FQGTGA. Trimming took off 6 bases at V and 6 bases at J, with 8 bases between the two ends. This CDR3 has 12 residues. The CDR3 protein is CASSTGPGELFF. The DNA of the CDR3 is TGTGCCAGCAGTACAGGGCCCGGGGAGCTGTTTTTT.

The table lists this clone with a count of one. The chain employs TRBV2 and TRBJ2-3; 7 bases fit TRBD2. The CDR3 consists of 17 residues. Trimming cost V 3 bases and J 5 bases; bases outside gene matches: 14. Per germline, CDR1 SNHLY and CDR2 FYNNEI. The CDR3 DNA is TGTGCCAGCAGTGAGGTCGAGTCGGGTCGGGGGGTAGATACGCAGTATTTT. Protein: CASSEVESGRGVDTQYF.

V usage is TRBV29-1 and J usage is TRBJ2-5; D call uncertain. The V end lost 7 bases, the J end lost 1 base, and 10 bases lay between the germline ends. The germline V gene has CDR1 SQVTM and CDR2 ANQGSEA. The CDR3 has 12 residues. CDR3 nucleotides: TGCAGCGCCGTAGCCTTCCAAGAGACCCAGTACTTC. Protein: CSAVAFQETQYF.

The chain uses TRBV11-3 and TRBJ1-1; the D gene is possibly TRBD1 (5 bases). The V and J ends lost 1 base and 1 base respectively, with 13 bases between them. Germline V gives CDR1 SGHNT, CDR2 YENEEA. This CDR3 region has 16 residues. CDR3 coding DNA: TGTGCCAGCAGCTTAGCGTTTAGGGACGGGAACACTGAAGCTTTCTTT. It is translated as CASSLAFRDGNTEAFF.

The chain is built from TRBV5-1 and TRBJ2-4, with D possibly being TRBD2 (5 bases). CDR3 length equals 15 residues. The V end was cut by 0 bases, the J end by 0 bases, with 7 bases between. In germline, CDR1 is SGHRS, CDR2 YFSETQ. The CDR3 sequence: CASSLGGLAKNIQYF. As DNA, the CDR3 is TGCGCCAGCAGCTTGGGCGGACTAGCCAAAAACATTCAGTACTTC.

V usage is TRBV10-1 and J usage is TRBJ2-3; 8 bases align to TRBD1. V was clipped by 6 bases and J by 4 bases; unmatched bases: 9. Per the germline V gene, CDR1 is WNHNN and CDR2 is SYGVQD (reference sequence). This CDR3 is 15 amino acids long. CDR3: CASRRQGFNSDTQYF. The CDR3 bases are TGCGCCAGCAGAAGACAGGGGTTCAATTCAGATACGCAGTATTTT.

This chain connects TRBV7-2 to TRBJ1-2; TRBD1 matches 10 bases. The V gene's germline CDR1 is SGHTA and CDR2 FQGNSA. V lost 6 bases and J lost 4; bases outside the gene matches: 8. The CDR3 consists of 15 residues. The CDR3 sequence: CASRLFRDRGYGYTF. The CDR3 bases are TGTGCCAGCAGACTCTTCCGGGACAGGGGCTATGGCTACACCTTC.

The V call is TRBV9, the J call TRBJ2-7, with D maybe TRBD2 (6 bases). The CDR3 sequence is 15 residues long. The V gene's germline CDR1 is SGDLS and CDR2 YYNGEE. Trimming stripped 4 bases from V and 6 bases from J, with 20 bases between. CDR3 DNA: TGTGCCAGCAGCTCGTCCGGGACTGCCCCTAGCGAGCAGTACTTC. This gives the protein CASSSSGTAPSEQYF.

Remarks on this clone: Distinct nucleotide sequences in the sample also encode this CDR3. The chain uses TRBV2 and TRBJ2-1; 9 bases are shared with TRBD2. V was pared by 8 bases and J by 8 bases, with 7 bases of the junction left unmatched. Per the germline V gene, CDR1 is SNHLY and CDR2 is FYNNEI. The CDR3 is 13 residues long. As DNA, the CDR3 is TGTGCCAGCGGGCGGGGGGGTCTGGATGAGCAGTTCTTC. This translates into CASGRGGLDEQFF.

The chain is built from TRBV5-1 and TRBJ1-1, with a possible D match to TRBD1 (5 bases). V lost 0 bases to trimming and J lost 3 bases, with 12 bases between them. Germline-derived CDR1 and CDR2 are SGHRS and YFSETQ. The CDR3 is 15 residues long. The CDR3 spells CASSLGSGVDTEAFF. CDR3 in DNA: TGCGCCAGCAGCTTGGGTTCGGGGGTGGACACTGAAGCTTTCTTT.

This sequence joins TRBV19 and TRBJ2-7; perhaps D is TRBD1 or TRBD2 (6 bases each). Germline V gene sequence: CDR1 LNHDA, CDR2 SQIVND (reference sequence). V lost 5 bases, J lost 3 bases, and 17 bases lay in between. The CDR3 consists of 15 residues. Written as DNA, the CDR3 is TGTGCCAGTAGTCTACAAACGGGGGCCCTCTACGAGCAGTACTTC. This codes for CASSLQTGALYEQYF. Supplemented by reference TRBV19 and TRBJ2-7, the full variable domain reads DGGITQSPKYLFRKEGQNVTLSCEQNLNHDAMYWYRQDPGQGLRLIYYSQIVNDFQKGDIAEGYSVSREKKESFPLTVTSAQKNPTAFYLCASSLQTGALYEQYFGPGTRLTVT.

V and J are TRBV6-1 and TRBJ2-5; 7 positions agree with TRBD1. CDR3 length: 14 amino acids. J gave up 2 bases and V 7 bases, and 7 bases lay outside the gene matches. Germline loops: CDR1 MNHNS, CDR2 SASEGT. The CDR3 is CASKQGEVQETQYF. CDR3 DNA sequence: TGTGCCAGCAAGCAGGGGGAAGTTCAAGAGACCCAGTACTTC.

The CDR3 loop is CASSLSRGTDTQYF. In nucleotides, the CDR3 is TGTGCCAGCAGTCTCTCCAGGGGCACAGATACGCAGTATTTT. The chain recombines TRBV28 with TRBJ2-3; tentative D call: TRBD1 (5 bases). The germline CDR1 and CDR2 sequences are MDHEN and SYDVKM. V lost 5 bases and J lost 1, with 10 bases in between. The CDR3 is made up of 14 amino acids.

The V gene is TRBV18, the J gene TRBJ2-7, with D maybe TRBD2 (6 bases). Germline V CDR1 and CDR2: KGHSH, LQKENI. The CDR3 sequence is 15 residues long. Deletions cut 3 bases from V and 3 bases from J, with 15 bases between. The CDR3 nucleotides read TGTGCCAGCTCACCCATGGAGGGAAGTATCTACGAGCAGTACTTC. Amino acid sequence: CASSPMEGSIYEQYF.

The rearrangement uses TRBV7-2 and TRBJ2-3; 9 bases align to TRBD2. The V gene's germline CDR1 is SGHTA and CDR2 FQGNSA. V shed 5 bases, J shed 0 bases, and the junction held 6 bases outside the gene matches. There are 16 residues in the CDR3. The CDR3 DNA reads TGTGCCAGCAGCGTTAGCGGGGGCCTCAGCACAGATACGCAGTATTTT. This translates into CASSVSGGLSTDTQYF.

As to this clone: The same CDR3 can be traced to other DNA sequences in this sample. This chain links TRBV6-5 with TRBJ2-2; D perhaps matches TRBD2 (6 bases). V was shortened by 0 bases and J by 2 bases, with 10 bases between the two germline ends. The CDR3 loop spans 16 amino acids. Germline V lookup: CDR1 MNHEY, CDR2 SVGAGI. The CDR3 DNA is TGTGCCAGCAGTTACTCTGGGGGACTTAACACCGGGGAGCTGTTTTTT. Translated: CASSYSGGLNTGELFF.

V is TRBV5-1 and J is TRBJ2-2; D is perhaps TRBD1 (5 bases). Trimming pared 4 bases from V and 13 bases from J, leaving 20 bases between. Germline V gene sequence: CDR1 SGHRS, CDR2 YFSETQ. This CDR3 spans 14 amino acids. The CDR3, as DNA: TGCGCCAGCAGCCTTGGGGCCGAGAGTCCAACGCTGTTTTTT. Translating it yields CASSLGAESPTLFF. Full variable domain (outside the CDR3, taken from reference TRBV5-1 and TRBJ2-2): KAGVTQTPRYLIKTRGQQVTLSCSPISGHRSVSWYQQTPGQGLQFLFEYFSETQRNKGNFPGRFSGRQFSNSRSEMNVSTLELGDSALYLCASSLGAESPTLFFGEGSRLTVL.

V and J are TRBV4-1 and TRBJ2-5; 9 bases line up with TRBD2. This CDR3 spans 16 amino acids. With V trimmed by 0 bases and J by 5 bases, 7 bases remained unmatched. CDR1 is MGHRA, CDR2 YSYEKL, per germline. As DNA, the CDR3 is TGCGCCAGCAGCCAAGATAGAGGGACTAGCACGGAGACCCAGTACTTC. It translates to CASSQDRGTSTETQYF.

The gene calls are TRBV19 and TRBJ2-1, with unresolved D. V gave up 6 bases and J gave up 6 bases, with 12 bases separating them. Germline CDR1 reads LNHDA; CDR2 reads SQIVND (reference sequence). This CDR3 is 13 amino acids long. The CDR3 DNA sequence: TGTGCCAGTAGGCGGCCAGATATCAATGAGCAGTTCTTC. It is translated as CASRRPDINEQFF. The full variable domain, completed using reference TRBV19 and TRBJ2-1, is DGGITQSPKYLFRKEGQNVTLSCEQNLNHDAMYWYRQDPGQGLRLIYYSQIVNDFQKGDIAEGYSVSREKKESFPLTVTSAQKNPTAFYLCASRRPDINEQFFGPGTRLTVL.

The chain is built from TRBV6-1 and TRBJ1-5; D is ambiguous. Trimming cost V 7 bases and J 5 bases, with 15 bases left between them. Germline-derived CDR1 and CDR2 are MNHNS and SASEGT. The CDR3 is made up of 14 amino acids. CDR3 nucleotide sequence: TGTGCCAGCAACGGGAATTACTTGGATCAGCCCCAGCATTTT. This codes for CASNGNYLDQPQHF.

The chain recombines TRBV6-5 with TRBJ1-2; D call uncertain. The CDR3 runs 14 residues. Germline V lookup: CDR1 MNHEY, CDR2 SVGAGI. V dropped 0 bases and J dropped 1 base, with 6 bases sitting between them. As DNA, the CDR3 is TGTGCCAGCAGTTACTCGCGCAGTAACTATGGCTACACCTTC. Translated, it gives CASSYSRSNYGYTF.

Comment on this clone: The sample carries other DNA sequences with the same CDR3. The chain uses TRBV7-8 and TRBJ1-4; the D is unclear. V was shortened by 2 bases and J by 3 bases, with 4 bases between the two germline ends. CDR3 length equals 13 residues. The germline gives CDR1 SGHVS, CDR2 FQNEAQ. The CDR3 spells CASSLSPNEKLFF. The DNA for the CDR3 is TGTGCCAGCAGCTTAAGCCCTAATGAAAAACTGTTTTTT.

The V and J genes are TRBV28 and TRBJ1-3; D gene ambiguous. Germline CDR1 is MDHEN and CDR2 is SYDVKM. V lost 3 bases, J lost 2 bases, and 8 bases lay in between. The CDR3 loop spans 14 amino acids. The CDR3 region has the DNA TGTGCCAGCAGTTTCGGCGGGACTGGAAACACCATATATTTT. It codes for CASSFGGTGNTIYF.

The V call is TRBV28, the J call TRBJ1-1; D call uncertain. This CDR3 region has 14 residues. Germline loops: CDR1 MDHEN, CDR2 SYDVKM. Trimming removed 3 bases at V and 10 bases at J, with 18 bases between. CDR3 bases: TGTGCCAGCAGTTTTGCCGGGGTAGCCTCTGGAGCTTTCTTT. This gives the protein CASSFAGVASGAFF.

The chain combines TRBV5-1 with TRBJ1-1, with TRBD1 identical over 9 bases. Germline V lookup: CDR1 SGHRS, CDR2 YFSETQ. The junction had 10 bases not matched to a gene; V was cut back by 3 bases and J by 7 bases. CDR3 length: 15 residues. The CDR3 loop is CASSSQLTGGNEAFF. The CDR3 DNA reads as TGCGCCAGCAGCTCCCAGCTTACAGGGGGCAATGAAGCTTTCTTT.

The gene calls are TRBV7-8 and TRBJ2-4; no clear D. CDR1 is SGHVS and CDR2 is FQNEAQ in the germline V gene. V dropped 5 bases and J dropped 6 bases, with 5 bases sitting between them. This CDR3 comprises 11 residues. The CDR3 nucleotides are TGTGCCAGCAGCCCAGGAAACATTCAGTACTTC. This gives the protein CASSPGNIQYF.